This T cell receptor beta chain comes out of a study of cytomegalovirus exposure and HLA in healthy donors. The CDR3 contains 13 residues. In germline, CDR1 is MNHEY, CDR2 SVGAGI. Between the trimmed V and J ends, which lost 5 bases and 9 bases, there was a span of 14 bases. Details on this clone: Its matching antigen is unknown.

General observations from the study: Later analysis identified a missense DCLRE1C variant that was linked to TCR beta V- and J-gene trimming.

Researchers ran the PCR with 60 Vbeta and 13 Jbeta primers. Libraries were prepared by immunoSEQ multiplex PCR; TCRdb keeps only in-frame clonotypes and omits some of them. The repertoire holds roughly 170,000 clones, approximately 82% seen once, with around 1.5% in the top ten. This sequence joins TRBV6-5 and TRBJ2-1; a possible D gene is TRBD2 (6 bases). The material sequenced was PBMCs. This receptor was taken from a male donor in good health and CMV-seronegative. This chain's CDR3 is CASSPRLGGEQFF. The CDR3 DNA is TGTGCCAGCAGTCCCCGTTTGGGGGGTGAGCAGTTCTTC.